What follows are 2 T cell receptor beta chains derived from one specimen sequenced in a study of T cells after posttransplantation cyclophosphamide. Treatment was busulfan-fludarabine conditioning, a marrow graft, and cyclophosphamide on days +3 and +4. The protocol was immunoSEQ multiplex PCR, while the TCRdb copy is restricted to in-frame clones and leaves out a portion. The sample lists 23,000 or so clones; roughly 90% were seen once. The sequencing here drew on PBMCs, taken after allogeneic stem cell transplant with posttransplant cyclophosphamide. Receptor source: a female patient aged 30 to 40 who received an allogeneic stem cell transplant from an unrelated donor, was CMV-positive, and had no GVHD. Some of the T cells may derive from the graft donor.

The CDR3 reads CASSSDRGLGNTIYF. CDR3 DNA sequence: TGCGCCAGCAGCTCTGACAGGGGGCTAGGAAACACCATATATTTT. J is TRBJ1-3 and V is TRBV5-1; the match to TRBD1 covers 10 bases. V lost 3 bases, J lost 4 bases, and 4 bases stayed unmatched. This CDR3 contains 15 residues. In germline, CDR1 is SGHRS, CDR2 YFSETQ.

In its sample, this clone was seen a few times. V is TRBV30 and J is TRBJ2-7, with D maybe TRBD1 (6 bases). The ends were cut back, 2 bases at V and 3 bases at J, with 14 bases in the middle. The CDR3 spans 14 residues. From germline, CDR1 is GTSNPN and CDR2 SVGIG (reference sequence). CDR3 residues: CAWSSGTLRYEQYF. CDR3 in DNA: TGTGCCTGGAGTTCCGGGACACTACGCTACGAGCAGTACTTC.